The clone carrying this T cell receptor (beta chain) showed up just a few times. Its target is unknown. Expressed TCRB transcripts got sequenced, as all isolated RNA was reverse transcribed. Libraries were prepared by immunoSEQ multiplex PCR; TCRdb keeps only in-frame clonotypes and omits some of them. Of approximately 600,000 clones in the sample, around 12% were seen once. Donors underwent one heparinised blood draw, around 100 mL on average. The data derive from a study of beta chain features in type 1 diabetes. On the study more broadly: When patients were set against healthy donors, age, gender and cell yields were similar. Sorted cells examined across all samples numbered about 110,000,000. Study results and caveats: Patients with Type 1 diabetes showed moderately but significantly shorter TCRB CDR3s in all four CD4+ subsets. Possible PCR preference for shorter templates applied equally to patients and controls.

Deletions cut 5 bases from V and 7 bases from J, with 13 bases between. The V gene's germline CDR1 is SGHTA and CDR2 FQGNSA. There are 13 residues in the CDR3. The rearrangement joins TRBV7-2 to TRBJ2-3, with D perhaps TRBD2 (5 bases). The material sequenced was naive CD4+ T cells from blood. The sequence was collected from a man in his thirties or forties with type 1 diabetes. The CDR3 is CASSRGYSNTQYF. In DNA form, the CDR3 reads TGTGCCAGCAGCCGAGGGTATTCGAATACGCAGTATTTT.